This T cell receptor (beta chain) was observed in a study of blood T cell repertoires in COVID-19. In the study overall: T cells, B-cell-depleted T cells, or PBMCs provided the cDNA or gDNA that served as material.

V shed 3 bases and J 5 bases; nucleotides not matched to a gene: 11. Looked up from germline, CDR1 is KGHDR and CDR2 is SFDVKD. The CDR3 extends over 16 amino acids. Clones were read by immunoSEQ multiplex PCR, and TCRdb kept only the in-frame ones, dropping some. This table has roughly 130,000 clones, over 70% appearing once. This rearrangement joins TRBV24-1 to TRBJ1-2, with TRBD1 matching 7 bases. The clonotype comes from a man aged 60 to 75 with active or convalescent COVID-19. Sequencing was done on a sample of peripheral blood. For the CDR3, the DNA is TGTGCCACCAGTGATCCCTCAGCAGGGGGTGGGTATGGCTACACCTTC. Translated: CATSDPSAGGGYGYTF.